Below are 20 T cell receptor beta chains sequenced from a single sample in a study of T cell responses to AZD1222 COVID-19 vaccine. This table comes from immunoSEQ multiplex PCR, and its TCRdb copy is limited to in-frame clones, with some not included. The top ten hold about 9% of the sample, which has 200,000 or so clones, 85% to 95% seen once. Sequencing used peripheral blood, obtained on day 0 of AZD1222 vaccination. Receptors originate from an adult in good health.

V usage is TRBV2 and J usage is TRBJ2-5; D might be TRBD2 (7 bases). V was pared by 7 bases and J by 6 bases, with 24 bases between. The CDR3 loop spans 16 amino acids. Per the germline V gene, CDR1 is SNHLY and CDR2 is FYNNEI. CDR3 residues: CASNPRGRGGGKTQYF. Here the CDR3 DNA reads TGTGCCAGCAACCCTAGGGGCCGAGGGGGAGGGAAGACCCAGTACTTC.

V and J are TRBV6-5 and TRBJ1-6; no definite D call. CDR1 and CDR2 (germline): MNHEY, SVGAGI. The germline V and J ends were trimmed by 1 base and 14 bases, with 21 bases remaining between them. CDR3 size: 16 residues. In nucleotides, the CDR3 is TGTGCCAGCAGTTACTTCGCCCGGACGGAGCTTGCGTCCCTCCACTTT. It yields the protein CASSYFARTELASLHF.

This chain connects TRBV5-8 to TRBJ1-3, with a possible D match to TRBD1 (6 bases). The CDR3 loop spans 15 amino acids. The germline V and J ends were trimmed by 3 bases and 0 bases, with 10 bases remaining between them. Germline V gives CDR1 SGHTS, CDR2 YDEGEE. The CDR3 loop reads CASSSRGFSGNTIYF. CDR3 nucleotide sequence: TGTGCCAGCAGCTCCAGGGGTTTCTCTGGAAACACCATATATTTT.

V and J are TRBV24-1 and TRBJ2-1; tentatively, D is TRBD1 (6 bases). Between the trimmed V and J ends, which lost 1 base and 2 bases, there was a span of 11 bases. The CDR3 sequence is 16 residues long. Germline V gene sequence: CDR1 KGHDR, CDR2 SFDVKD. The CDR3 here is CATSDFGQGTYNEQFF. The CDR3 DNA reads as TGTGCCACCAGTGATTTTGGGCAGGGGACCTACAATGAGCAGTTCTTC.

The CDR3 bases are TGTGCCCCTCAGGGGAGCCTTAATTCACCCCTCCACTTT. Its protein product is CAPQGSLNSPLHF. This chain links TRBV24-1 with TRBJ1-6; tentatively, D is TRBD1 (6 bases). CDR1 KGHDR and CDR2 SFDVKD come from the germline V gene. The CDR3 sequence is 13 residues long. Trimming shortened V by 12 bases and J by 6 bases, and 14 bases separated the two germline ends.

The V call is TRBV28, the J call TRBJ1-4, with TRBD1 matching 7 bases. There are 13 residues in the CDR3. Germline V gene lookup returns CDR1 MDHEN and CDR2 SYDVKM. V was pared by 8 bases and J by 2 bases, with 2 bases of the junction left unmatched. The CDR3 DNA reads as TGTGCCAGCTTGGGACAGACTAATGAAAAACTGTTTTTT. Translating it yields CASLGQTNEKLFF.

The chain has TRBV25-1 and TRBJ1-2; D gene unclear. Germline V gives CDR1 MGHDK, CDR2 SYGVNS. CDR3 length: 11 amino acids. Trimming stripped 7 bases from V and 7 bases from J, with 10 bases between. The CDR3 region is CASKMGFGYTF. The CDR3 nucleotides are TGTGCCAGCAAAATGGGTTTTGGCTACACCTTC.

The DNA for the CDR3 is TGTGCCAGCAGCCCAGGGGAAGGAGGCTACACCTTC. Protein: CASSPGEGGYTF. The chain couples TRBV7-8 to TRBJ1-2; TRBD1 is a possible D gene (6 bases). From germline, CDR1 is SGHVS and CDR2 FQNEAQ. Trimming cost V 5 bases and J 8 bases, with 12 bases left between them. This CDR3 has 12 amino acids.

This chain connects TRBV30 to TRBJ1-1, with TRBD1 matching over 7 bases. Per germline, CDR1 GTSNPN and CDR2 SVGIG (reference sequence). V dropped 1 base and J dropped 7; count of bases not matched to a gene: 3. This CDR3 region has 12 residues. Written as DNA, the CDR3 is TGTGCCTGGAGTGCCAGGGGGGGTGAAGCTTTCTTT. Translation gives CAWSARGGEAFF.

The rearrangement uses TRBV27 and TRBJ2-3; 9 bases fit TRBD2. Germline CDR1 is MNHEY and CDR2 is SMNVEV (reference sequence). The ends lost 3 bases at V and 4 bases at J; junction bases unmatched: 8. CDR3 size: 16 residues. CDR3 DNA sequence: TGTGCCAGCAGTTTTCGACTAGCGGAGGACGCAGATACGCAGTATTTT. Translated: CASSFRLAEDADTQYF.

V gene TRBV28 combines with J gene TRBJ2-7; 8 positions agree with TRBD2. V was clipped by 4 bases and J by 7 bases; unmatched bases: 12. Per germline, CDR1 MDHEN and CDR2 SYDVKM. The CDR3 runs 15 residues. The CDR3 sequence: CASSSPGLERGEQYF. As DNA, the CDR3 is TGTGCCAGCAGTTCCCCGGGACTAGAAAGAGGTGAGCAGTACTTC. The variable domain in full, with the rest retrieved from reference TRBV28 and TRBJ2-7, is DVKVTQSSRYLVKRTGEKVFLECVQDMDHENMFWYRQDPGLGLRLIYFSYDVKMKEKGDIPEGYSVSREKKERFSLILESASTNQTSMYLCASSSPGLERGEQYFGPGTRLTVT.

J is TRBJ1-6 and V is TRBV15; a weak D match, TRBD1 (6 bases). CDR3 length: 14 amino acids. Trimming stripped 7 bases from V and 5 bases from J, with 12 bases between. The V gene's germline CDR1 is LNHNV and CDR2 YYDKDF (reference sequence). The CDR3 loop is CATTERQDNSPLHF. The CDR3 DNA is TGTGCCACCACCGAACGACAGGATAATTCACCCCTCCACTTT.

The chain is built from TRBV5-1 and TRBJ1-1; tentatively, D is TRBD1 (6 bases). CDR1 is SGHRS, CDR2 YFSETQ, per germline. The CDR3 length is 13 residues. The ends were cut back, 4 bases at V and 5 bases at J, with 12 bases in the middle. The CDR3 bases are TGCGCCAGCAGCCAGGACAGCAGGACTGAAGCTTTCTTT. Translated, it gives CASSQDSRTEAFF.

The J gene is TRBJ2-1, the V gene TRBV3-1 (or the pseudogene TRBV3-2), with D tentatively TRBD2 (6 bases). Germline CDR1 is LGHDT and CDR2 is YNNKEL (reference sequence). The CDR3 contains 13 residues. V was pared by 10 bases and J by 6 bases, with 16 bases between. The CDR3 region is CATARGERNEQFF. The CDR3 region has the DNA TGTGCCACCGCGCGGGGAGAACGCAATGAGCAGTTCTTC.

The V call is TRBV2, the J call TRBJ2-7; D is unresolved. Trimming shortened V by 4 bases and J by 3 bases, and 13 bases separated the two germline ends. This CDR3 has 14 amino acids. Germline V gene sequence: CDR1 SNHLY, CDR2 FYNNEI. The CDR3, as DNA: TGTGCCAGCAGTGGCTCCCGGAAAGTCTACGAGCAGTACTTC. Amino acid sequence: CASSGSRKVYEQYF.

In this sample, this clone turned up once. The CDR3: CASSSGTVANYGYTF. CDR3 coding DNA: TGTGCCAGCAGCTCTGGGACAGTAGCTAACTATGGCTACACCTTC. V is TRBV13 and J is TRBJ1-2, with TRBD1 identical over 7 bases. The CDR3 extends over 15 amino acids. The V gene end was trimmed by 4 bases and the J gene end by 0 bases; junction bases not matched to a gene: 5. Germline V gene lookup returns CDR1 PRHDT and CDR2 FYEKMQ (reference sequence). Based on the CDR3 plus reference TRBV13 and TRBJ1-2, the full variable domain is AAGVIQSPRHLIKEKRETATLKCYPIPRHDTVYWYQQGPGQDPQFLISFYEKMQSDKGSIPDRFSAQQFSDYHSELNMSSLELGDSALYFCASSSGTVANYGYTFGSGTRLTVV.

The chain links TRBV20-1 to TRBJ1-1; no firm D call. Trimming took off 3 bases at V and 0 bases at J, with 8 bases between the two ends. The CDR3 covers 13 residues. Germline CDR1 and CDR2: DFQATT and SNEGSKA (reference sequence). CDR3 residues: CSASSAMNTEAFF. In DNA form, the CDR3 reads TGCAGTGCTAGTTCGGCGATGAACACTGAAGCTTTCTTT.

The V gene is TRBV28, the J gene TRBJ2-2, with D possibly being TRBD1 (7 bases). Germline V CDR1 and CDR2: MDHEN, SYDVKM. The CDR3 covers 15 residues. The V end was cut by 3 bases, the J end by 6 bases, with 14 bases between. CDR3 in DNA: TGTGCCAGCAGTTTCCCCCAGGGGGGCCCCGGGGAGCTGTTTTTT. This codes for CASSFPQGGPGELFF.

This chain links TRBV5-4 with TRBJ1-4; D ambiguous. Germline CDR1 SGHNT, CDR2 YYREEE (reference sequence). The germline V and J ends were trimmed by 4 bases and 8 bases, with 15 bases remaining between them. The CDR3 loop spans 14 amino acids. This chain's CDR3 is CASSPGLLAEKLFF. The CDR3 bases are TGTGCCAGCAGCCCGGGCCTCCTAGCAGAAAAACTGTTTTTT.

The chain employs TRBV30 and TRBJ1-5; no firm D call. The CDR3 is 12 amino acids. In germline, CDR1 is GTSNPN, CDR2 SVGIG (reference sequence). Trimming removed 3 bases from V and 4 bases from J, with 7 bases in between. The CDR3 here is CAWSVGNQPQHF. In DNA form, the CDR3 reads TGTGCCTGGAGCGTCGGGAATCAGCCCCAGCATTTT.